This T cell receptor (beta chain) was sequenced in a study of human T cells and chemical hapten exposure. Study-level information: The sensitizing agent was 2% DPC, placed on 2 cm by 2 cm of upper inner arm skin. The study lasted around 24 weeks, and patients were dosed weekly with diphenylcyclopropenone on the scalp throughout.

Trimming removed 0 bases at V and 3 bases at J, with 13 bases between. Per germline, CDR1 SGHDT and CDR2 YYEEEE. The CDR3 runs 16 residues. Study-wide points: Controls had significantly fewer large CDR3 similarity clusters than were formed by expanded TCRs.

How the authors handled the data: Sample-level TCR yields exhibited a median of about 91,000, with a range of roughly 23,224 to 700,000. TCRdb used MiXCR to reprocess the RACE reads, holding one entry per CDR3 protein. In this record, the V and J calls reflect TCRdb's handling and not the investigators' own analysis. The sample has roughly 120,000 distinct CDR3 sequences, roughly 14% seen once; the top ten hold about 3%. A note on this clonotype: Its matching antigen is unknown.

Time point defined: pre-sensitization, week 0. Noted treatment: therapeutic diphenylcyclopropenone sensitization with weekly scalp DPC. V gene TRBV5-6 combines with J gene TRBJ1-5; D gene unclear. The source was whole blood, collected in connection with sensitization to the hapten diphenylcyclopropenone (DPC). The receptor was derived from a woman aged 18-29 years with alopecia areata. Some clones in this sample may be carry-over from other donors' samples. The CDR3 loop is CASSLAGFGTNQPQHF. The CDR3 bases are TGTGCCAGCAGCTTGGCCGGGTTCGGTACCAATCAGCCCCAGCATTTT. Full variable domain (outside the CDR3, taken from reference TRBV5-6 and TRBJ1-5): DAGVTQSPTHLIKTRGQQVTLRCSPKSGHDTVSWYQQALGQGPQFIFQYYEEEERQRGNFPDRFSGHQFPNYSSELNVNALLLGDSALYLCASSLAGFGTNQPQHFGDGTRLSIL.